These 29 T cell receptor beta chains share one sample of origin, sequenced in a study of shared clonotypes between healthy human individuals. Assay: immunoSEQ multiplex PCR; the TCRdb copy retains only in-frame clones and omits some. This table has some 490,000 clones, 70% to 85% appearing once. What was sequenced was PBMCs. The receptors come from a woman aged 40 to 50 in good health. Some clones in this sample may be carry-over from other donors' samples.

The chain recombines TRBV28 with TRBJ2-1; 9 bases are a match to TRBD1. The CDR3 totals 15 residues. Germline CDR1 is MDHEN and CDR2 is SYDVKM. The junction had 4 bases not matched to a gene; V was cut back by 3 bases and J by 4 bases. Here the CDR3 DNA reads TGTGCCAGCAGTTTCCCCGGGACAGGGTACAATGAGCAGTTCTTC. It is translated as CASSFPGTGYNEQFF.

This clone was recorded once. The chain couples TRBV5-4 to TRBJ2-1; the match to TRBD1 covers 10 bases. V trimming: 3 bases; J trimming: 5 bases; junction bases outside the gene matches: 5. In germline, CDR1 is SGHNT, CDR2 YYREEE (reference sequence). This CDR3 is built from 15 residues. The CDR3 DNA reads TGTGCCAGCAGCTCCTGGACAGGGGGGGACAATGAGCAGTTCTTC. Amino acid sequence: CASSSWTGGDNEQFF. The variable domain in full, with the rest retrieved from reference TRBV5-4 and TRBJ2-1, is ETGVTQSPTHLIKTRGQQVTLRCSSQSGHNTVSWYQQALGQGPQFIFQYYREEENGRGNFPPRFSGLQFPNYSSELNVNALELDDSALYLCASSSWTGGDNEQFFGPGTRLTVL.

In the case of this clone: A junction boundary mismatches the germline segment, possibly from a read error. Other DNA sequences in this specimen translate into the identical CDR3. This sequence joins TRBV5-1 and TRBJ2-3; D is perhaps TRBD2 (6 bases). Germline loops: CDR1 SGHRS, CDR2 YFSETQ. The length of the CDR3 is 14 residues. CDR3 loop: CASAPGSYTDTQYF. The CDR3 DNA reads TGCGCCAGCGCCCCCGGGAGCTACACAGATACGCAATATTTT.

In its sample, this clone was seen a few times. The rearrangement uses TRBV25-1 and TRBJ2-7; 11 nucleotides agree with TRBD2. CDR3 length: 15 residues. CDR1 and CDR2 from the germline V gene are MGHDK and SYGVNS. Unmatched junction bases numbered 2, after V lost 4 bases and J lost 0 bases. The chain's CDR3 is CASSGTSGSSYEQYF. The CDR3 nucleotides read TGTGCCAGCAGTGGAACTAGCGGGAGCTCCTACGAGCAGTACTTC.

This rearrangement joins TRBV27 to TRBJ2-7; 12 positions match TRBD1. V dropped 2 bases and J dropped 4; count of bases not matched to a gene: 6. This CDR3 contains 16 residues. From germline, CDR1 is MNHEY and CDR2 SMNVEV (reference sequence). The CDR3 sequence: CASSLTRDRGPYEQYF. The DNA of the CDR3 is TGTGCCAGCAGTTTAACCCGGGACAGGGGGCCGTACGAGCAGTACTTC.

This chain uses TRBV10-3 with TRBJ2-1; 13 nucleotides match TRBD2. CDR1 is ENHRY and CDR2 is SYGVKD in the germline V gene. V was pared by 4 bases and J by 0 bases, with 0 bases of the junction left unmatched. The CDR3 is made up of 16 amino acids. CDR3 in amino acids: CAISGTSGSSYNEQFF. For the CDR3, the DNA is TGTGCCATCAGTGGGACTAGCGGGAGCTCCTACAATGAGCAGTTCTTC.

CDR3 region: CASSGTGALNNEQFF. In DNA, the CDR3 is TGTGCCAGCAGTGGAACAGGAGCCCTTAACAATGAGCAGTTCTTC. This chain uses TRBV2 with TRBJ2-1; weak D call: TRBD1 (5 bases). The germline V gene encodes CDR1 SNHLY and CDR2 FYNNEI. V lost 4 bases, J lost 5 bases, and 15 bases lay in between. The CDR3 sequence is 15 residues long.

The gene calls are TRBV5-8 and TRBJ2-1; 9 bases agree with TRBD1. V gave up 0 bases and J gave up 9 bases; unmatched junction bases: 7. Germline V CDR1 and CDR2: SGHTS, YDEGEE. The CDR3 has 15 residues. As DNA, the CDR3 is TGTGCCAGCAGCTTGGGGACAGGGGTAGGCGGTGAGCAGTTCTTC. This gives the protein CASSLGTGVGGEQFF. The full variable domain, with the rest looked up from reference TRBV5-8 and TRBJ2-1, is EAGVTQSPTHLIKTRGQQATLRCSPISGHTSVYWYQQALGLGLQFLLWYDEGEERNRGNFPPRFSGRQFPNYSSELNVNALELEDSALYLCASSLGTGVGGEQFFGPGTRLTVL.

V is TRBV11-2 and J is TRBJ2-7; the D gene is possibly TRBD2 (6 bases). CDR1 is SGHAT and CDR2 is FQNNGV in the germline V gene. This CDR3 is built from 14 residues. The V end lost 4 bases, the J end lost 7 bases, and 17 bases lay between the germline ends. This CDR3 reads CASSSQAGPGEQYF. Here the CDR3 DNA reads TGTGCCAGCAGCTCCCAGGCGGGGCCTGGGGAGCAGTACTTC.

The chain uses TRBV27 and TRBJ2-7; D possibly uses TRBD1 or TRBD2 (5 bases each). Deletions cut 3 bases from V and 2 bases from J, with 23 bases between. Germline CDR1 and CDR2: MNHEY and SMNVEV (reference sequence). The CDR3 covers 18 residues. As DNA, the CDR3 is TGTGCCAGCAGTTTCGGATCCGGGACCCCACCTACCCCCTACGAGCAGTACTTC. Its protein is CASSFGSGTPPTPYEQYF.

CDR3 protein: CASSLLAGGADTQYF. The CDR3 bases are TGTGCCAGCAGCCTCTTAGCGGGAGGGGCAGATACGCAGTATTTT. The rearrangement joins TRBV5-6 to TRBJ2-3; 11 bases map to TRBD2. Germline CDR1 SGHDT, CDR2 YYEEEE. This CDR3 has 15 amino acids. J was trimmed by 4 bases and V by 4 bases; bases with no gene match: 5. Variable domain in full (rest from reference TRBV5-6 and TRBJ2-3): DAGVTQSPTHLIKTRGQQVTLRCSPKSGHDTVSWYQQALGQGPQFIFQYYEEEERQRGNFPDRFSGHQFPNYSSELNVNALLLGDSALYLCASSLLAGGADTQYFGPGTRLTVL.

V and J are TRBV5-6 and TRBJ1-2, with D possibly TRBD1 on 5 matching bases. Germline values: CDR1 SGHDT, CDR2 YYEEEE. The CDR3 loop spans 17 amino acids. V was shortened by 1 base and J by 7 bases, with 23 bases between the two germline ends. The CDR3 DNA reads as TGTGCCAGCAGCTTGAGCTTGAGTTGGGGGGGATTGGGTGGCTACACCTTC. Protein: CASSLSLSWGGLGGYTF.

The genes are TRBV5-5 and TRBJ2-5; D remains ambiguous. Germline V CDR1 and CDR2: SGHKS, YYEKEE (reference sequence). CDR3 length: 12 residues. V was shortened by 4 bases and J by 5 bases, with 9 bases between the two germline ends. CDR3 in DNA: TGTGCCAGCAGCGTATCCGGGGAGACCCAGTACTTC. Protein sequence: CASSVSGETQYF. Full variable domain (rest looked up from reference TRBV5-5 and TRBJ2-5): DAGVTQSPTHLIKTRGQQVTLRCSPISGHKSVSWYQQVLGQGPQFIFQYYEKEERGRGNFPDRFSARQFPNYSSELNVNALLLGDSALYLCASSVSGETQYFGPGTRLLVL.

The V and J genes are TRBV6-5 and TRBJ2-2; maybe TRBD2 (7 bases). This CDR3 contains 14 residues. V gave up 6 bases and J gave up 4 bases, with 12 bases separating them. CDR1 MNHEY and CDR2 SVGAGI come from the germline V gene. The CDR3 reads CASSRGGSTGELFF. CDR3 nucleotide sequence: TGTGCCAGCAGCCGCGGGGGCAGCACCGGGGAGCTGTTTTTT.

This clone occurred once. V and J are TRBV29-1 and TRBJ2-6; 8 nucleotides agree with TRBD1. This CDR3 spans 15 amino acids. The germline V gene encodes CDR1 SQVTM and CDR2 ANQGSEA. V was clipped by 6 bases and J by 2 bases; unmatched bases: 6. CDR3 sequence reads: CSVTDRGAGANVLTF. The CDR3, as DNA: TGCAGCGTGACTGACAGGGGCGCTGGGGCCAACGTCCTGACTTTC.

V and J are TRBV28 and TRBJ2-5; 8 bases line up with TRBD2. This CDR3 region has 15 residues. CDR1 is MDHEN, CDR2 SYDVKM, per germline. With 3 bases clipped from V and 4 bases from J, the junction kept 7 bases outside the gene matches. In DNA form, the CDR3 reads TGTGCCAGCAGTTTTAAGCGGGAGTATTTAGAGACCCAGTACTTC. Residues: CASSFKREYLETQYF. Full variable domain (remainder filled in from reference TRBV28 and TRBJ2-5): DVKVTQSSRYLVKRTGEKVFLECVQDMDHENMFWYRQDPGLGLRLIYFSYDVKMKEKGDIPEGYSVSREKKERFSLILESASTNQTSMYLCASSFKREYLETQYFGPGTRLLVL.

V and J are TRBV19 and TRBJ2-5, with 13 bases matching TRBD2. V gave up 6 bases and J gave up 5 bases; unmatched junction bases: 12. Germline values: CDR1 LNHDA, CDR2 SQIVND (reference sequence). This CDR3 has 17 residues. CDR3 loop: CASSGGRTSGSGETQYF. DNA of the CDR3: TGTGCCAGTAGCGGCGGCAGGACTAGCGGGAGTGGGGAGACCCAGTACTTC. The complete variable domain, with remaining parts taken from reference TRBV19 and TRBJ2-5, reads DGGITQSPKYLFRKEGQNVTLSCEQNLNHDAMYWYRQDPGQGLRLIYYSQIVNDFQKGDIAEGYSVSREKKESFPLTVTSAQKNPTAFYLCASSGGRTSGSGETQYFGPGTRLLVL.

This clone occurred a few times. The rearrangement links TRBV5-1 to TRBJ2-7; 9 bases are a match to TRBD2. The CDR3 runs to 13 residues. Germline CDR1 is SGHRS and CDR2 is YFSETQ. Trimming cost V 4 bases and J 3 bases; bases outside gene matches: 2. The CDR3 region is CASSASGNYEQYF. CDR3 coding DNA: TGCGCCAGCAGCGCTAGCGGGAACTACGAGCAGTACTTC.

This clone was detected only a few times. CDR3 protein: CAISESVGTGQEKLFF. The CDR3, as DNA: TGTGCCATCAGTGAGTCGGTGGGGACAGGGCAGGAAAAACTGTTTTTT. This chain links TRBV10-3 with TRBJ1-4; the match to TRBD1 covers 9 bases. Looked up from germline, CDR1 is ENHRY and CDR2 is SYGVKD. The CDR3 has 16 residues. The V segment lost 0 bases and the J segment 8 bases; nucleotides outside the gene matches: 7.

This clone was picked up a small number of times. This chain links TRBV6-1 with TRBJ2-7; 8 bases agree with TRBD1. In germline, CDR1 is MNHNS, CDR2 SASEGT. The CDR3 runs 13 residues. The V segment lost 3 bases and the J segment 7 bases; nucleotides outside the gene matches: 5. The CDR3 loop reads CASSENRGWEQYF. The CDR3 DNA reads as TGTGCCAGCAGTGAGAACAGGGGGTGGGAGCAGTACTTC.

The chain recombines TRBV27 with TRBJ2-7; the D call may be TRBD1 or TRBD2 (5 bases each). The V end lost 6 bases, the J end lost 2 bases, and 17 bases lay between the germline ends. The CDR3 has 15 residues. Germline CDR1 reads MNHEY; CDR2 reads SMNVEV (reference sequence). The CDR3 loop is CASSTTSGGTYEQYF. The CDR3 DNA reads as TGTGCCAGCAGCACTACCAGTGGGGGAACCTACGAGCAGTACTTC.

This clone was detected only a few times. The rearrangement links TRBV6-4 to TRBJ2-2, with D unclear. V lost 0 bases, J lost 2 bases, and 7 bases lay in between. The V gene's germline CDR1 is MRHNA and CDR2 SNTAGT. This CDR3 has 15 residues. The chain's CDR3 is CASSDSEANTGELFF. The CDR3 coding sequence is TGTGCCAGCAGTGACTCGGAAGCCAACACCGGGGAGCTGTTTTTT.

As for this clone: A far larger clone is off by one base, so a read error is likely. The CDR3 DNA reads as TGTGCCTGGAGGGTACAGGGGAACGTAGGCAATCAGCCCCAGCATTTT. Residues: CAWRVQGNVGNQPQHF. The rearrangement links TRBV30 to TRBJ1-5, with 7 bases fitting TRBD1. Germline V CDR1 and CDR2: GTSNPN, SVGIG (reference sequence). This CDR3 is 16 amino acids long. Trimming took 3 bases from V and 2 from J; bases not matched to a gene: 10.

The J gene is TRBJ1-2, the V gene TRBV20-1; D may be TRBD1 (6 bases). This CDR3 has 11 amino acids. Per germline, CDR1 DFQATT and CDR2 SNEGSKA (reference sequence). The CDR3 DNA reads as TGCAGAGGGGGGTTGTCGTATGGCTACACCTTC. Its translation is CRGGLSYGYTF.

The gene calls are TRBV29-1 and TRBJ1-2, with D unclear. This CDR3 is 11 amino acids long. V was clipped by 2 bases and J by 6 bases, with 7 bases between them. The germline V gene encodes CDR1 SQVTM and CDR2 ANQGSEA. CDR3 amino acids: CSVEKRDGYTF. Written as DNA, the CDR3 is TGCAGCGTTGAAAAGAGAGATGGCTACACCTTC.

V is TRBV11-2 and J is TRBJ1-4; D is undetermined. This CDR3 comprises 14 residues. The V and J ends lost 0 bases and 4 bases respectively, with 6 bases between them. Germline assignment: CDR1 SGHAT and CDR2 FQNNGV. The CDR3 reads CASSLEDFNEKLFF. The CDR3 DNA follows: TGTGCCAGCAGCTTAGAGGATTTTAATGAAAAACTGTTTTTT.

The chain couples TRBV7-2 to TRBJ1-5, with D perhaps matching TRBD1 (5 bases). Germline CDR1 reads SGHTA; CDR2 reads FQGNSA. Deletions cut 3 bases from V and 9 bases from J, with 6 bases between. The CDR3 extends over 11 amino acids. The CDR3 bases are TGTGCCAGCAGCTTGGGGGGGCCCCAGCATTTT. Its protein product is CASSLGGPQHF. The variable domain in full, completed from reference TRBV7-2 and TRBJ1-5, reads GAGVSQSPSNKVTEKGKDVELRCDPISGHTALYWYRQSLGQGLEFLIYFQGNSAPDKSGLPSDRFSAERTGGSVSTLTIQRTQQEDSAVYLCASSLGGPQHFGDGTRLSIL.

The CDR3 DNA follows: TGTGCCTGGAGTGTAGGCTCCTATAATTCACCCCTCCACTTT. The encoded protein is CAWSVGSYNSPLHF. V usage is TRBV30 and J usage is TRBJ1-6, with no clear D. This CDR3 comprises 14 residues. Germline V gene data show CDR1 as GTSNPN and CDR2 as SVGIG (reference sequence). Trimming removed 0 bases at V and 0 bases at J, with 3 bases between.

The chain employs TRBV28 and TRBJ1-5, with D possibly being TRBD1 (6 bases). CDR3 size: 17 residues. Germline V lookup: CDR1 MDHEN, CDR2 SYDVKM. CDR3 DNA sequence: TGTGTCTCGAATGGGGGCCAGGGCGGGTATAGCAATCAGCCCCAGCATTTT. Its protein product is CVSNGGQGGYSNQPQHF.